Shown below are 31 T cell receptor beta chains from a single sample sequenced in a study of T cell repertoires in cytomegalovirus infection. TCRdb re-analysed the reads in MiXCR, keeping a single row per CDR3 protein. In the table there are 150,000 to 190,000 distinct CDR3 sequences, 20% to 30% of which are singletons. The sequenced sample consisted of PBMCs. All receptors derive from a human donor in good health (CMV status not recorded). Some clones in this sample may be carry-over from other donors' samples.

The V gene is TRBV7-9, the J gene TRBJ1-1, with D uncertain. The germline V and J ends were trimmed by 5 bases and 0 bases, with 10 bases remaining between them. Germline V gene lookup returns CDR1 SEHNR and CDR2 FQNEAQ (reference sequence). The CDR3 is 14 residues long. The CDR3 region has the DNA TGTGCCAGCAGCACCGGACTCATGAACACTGAAGCTTTCTTT. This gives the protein CASSTGLMNTEAFF.

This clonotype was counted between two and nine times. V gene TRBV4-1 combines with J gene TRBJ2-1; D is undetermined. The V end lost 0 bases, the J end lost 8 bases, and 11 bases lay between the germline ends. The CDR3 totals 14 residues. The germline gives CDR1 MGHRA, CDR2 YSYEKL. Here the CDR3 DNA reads TGCGCCAGCAGCCAAGACGGGCTCCGGCATGAGCAGTTCTTC. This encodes CASSQDGLRHEQFF.

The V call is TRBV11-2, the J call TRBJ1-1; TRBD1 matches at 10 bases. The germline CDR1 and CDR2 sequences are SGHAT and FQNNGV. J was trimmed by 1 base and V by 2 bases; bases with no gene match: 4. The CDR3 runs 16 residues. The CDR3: CASSLRQGAWNTEAFF. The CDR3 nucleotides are TGTGCCAGCAGCTTAAGACAGGGGGCATGGAACACTGAAGCTTTCTTT.

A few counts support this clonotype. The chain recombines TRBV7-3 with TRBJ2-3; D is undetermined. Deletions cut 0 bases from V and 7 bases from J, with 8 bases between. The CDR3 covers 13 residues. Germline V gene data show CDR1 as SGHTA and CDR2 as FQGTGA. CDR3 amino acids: CASSLTGRNTQYF. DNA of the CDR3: TGTGCCAGCAGCTTAACAGGCAGGAATACGCAGTATTTT.

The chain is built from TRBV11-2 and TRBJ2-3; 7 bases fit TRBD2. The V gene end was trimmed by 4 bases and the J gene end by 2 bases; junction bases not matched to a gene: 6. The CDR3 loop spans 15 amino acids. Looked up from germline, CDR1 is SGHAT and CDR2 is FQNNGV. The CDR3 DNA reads TGTGCCAGCAGCTCTAGGACTAGTATCACAGATACGCAGTATTTT. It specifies CASSSRTSITDTQYF.

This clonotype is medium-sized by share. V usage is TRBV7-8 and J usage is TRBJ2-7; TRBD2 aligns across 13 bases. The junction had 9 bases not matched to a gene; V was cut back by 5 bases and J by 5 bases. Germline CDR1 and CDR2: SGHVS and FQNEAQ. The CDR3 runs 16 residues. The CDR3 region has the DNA TGTGCCAGCAGCCAGGCCGGACTAGCGGGAGTCAACGAGCAGTACTTC. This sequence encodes CASSQAGLAGVNEQYF.

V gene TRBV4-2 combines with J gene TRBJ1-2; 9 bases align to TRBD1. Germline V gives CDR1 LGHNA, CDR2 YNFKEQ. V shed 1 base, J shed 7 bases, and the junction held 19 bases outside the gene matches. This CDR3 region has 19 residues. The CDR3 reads CASSQVVPGTGPRPSGYTF. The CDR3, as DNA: TGTGCCAGCAGCCAAGTGGTTCCCGGGACAGGGCCAAGACCTTCTGGCTACACCTTC.

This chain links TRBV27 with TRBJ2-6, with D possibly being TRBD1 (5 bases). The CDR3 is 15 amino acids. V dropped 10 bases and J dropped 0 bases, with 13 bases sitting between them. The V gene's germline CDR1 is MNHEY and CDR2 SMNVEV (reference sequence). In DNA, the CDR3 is TGTGCCAACAAGGACAACTTCTCTGGGGCCAACGTCCTGACTTTC. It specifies CANKDNFSGANVLTF.

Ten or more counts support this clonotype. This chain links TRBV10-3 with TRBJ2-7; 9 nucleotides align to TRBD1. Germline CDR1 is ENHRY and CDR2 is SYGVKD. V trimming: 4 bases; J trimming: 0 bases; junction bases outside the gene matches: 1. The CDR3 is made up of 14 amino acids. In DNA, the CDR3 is TGTGCCATCAGTGTGGGACAGGGCTCCTACGAGCAGTACTTC. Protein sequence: CAISVGQGSYEQYF.

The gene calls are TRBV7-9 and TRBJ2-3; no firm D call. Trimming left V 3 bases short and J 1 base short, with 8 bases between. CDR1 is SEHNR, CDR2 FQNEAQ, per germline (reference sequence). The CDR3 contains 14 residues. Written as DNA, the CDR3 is TGTGCCAGCAGCTTTGGGCCCCGCACAGATACGCAGTATTTT. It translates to CASSFGPRTDTQYF.

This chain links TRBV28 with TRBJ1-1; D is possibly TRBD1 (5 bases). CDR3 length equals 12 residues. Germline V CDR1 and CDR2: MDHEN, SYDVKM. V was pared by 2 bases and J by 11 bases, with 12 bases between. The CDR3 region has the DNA TGTGCCAGCAGTTTAAGGGGCAGGGATGCTTTCTTT. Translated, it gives CASSLRGRDAFF.

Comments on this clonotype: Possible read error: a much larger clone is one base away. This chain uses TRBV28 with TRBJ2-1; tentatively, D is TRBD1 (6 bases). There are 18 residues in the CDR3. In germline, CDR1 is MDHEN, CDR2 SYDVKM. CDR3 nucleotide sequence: TGTGTCAGCAGCTCTATTCGACAGGTTATGAGCTCCTACAATGAGCAGTTCTTC. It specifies CVSSSIRQVMSSYNEQFF.

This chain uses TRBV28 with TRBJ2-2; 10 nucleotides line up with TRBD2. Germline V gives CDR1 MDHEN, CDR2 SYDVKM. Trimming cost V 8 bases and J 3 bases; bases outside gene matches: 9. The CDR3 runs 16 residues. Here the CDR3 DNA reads TGTGCCAGCGGAGGAATAGCGGGAGGCCACACCGGGGAGCTGTTTTTT. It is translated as CASGGIAGGHTGELFF.

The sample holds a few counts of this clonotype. CDR3 loop: CACTMVSGRTSEQYF. The CDR3 bases are TGTGCCTGTACCATGGTTAGCGGGAGAACTTCCGAGCAGTACTTC. The chain joins TRBV30 to TRBJ2-7; 9 nucleotides match TRBD2. The CDR3 spans 15 residues. Germline V gene lookup returns CDR1 GTSNPN and CDR2 SVGIG (reference sequence). J was trimmed by 6 bases and V by 6 bases; bases with no gene match: 15.

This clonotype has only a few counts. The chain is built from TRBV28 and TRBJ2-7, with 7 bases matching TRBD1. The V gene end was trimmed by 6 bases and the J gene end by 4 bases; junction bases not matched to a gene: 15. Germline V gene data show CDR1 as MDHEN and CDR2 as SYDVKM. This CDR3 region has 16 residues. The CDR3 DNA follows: TGTGCCAGCAGCCCTTGGGACGAGGGGGCCTCGTACGAGCAGTACTTC. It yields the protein CASSPWDEGASYEQYF.

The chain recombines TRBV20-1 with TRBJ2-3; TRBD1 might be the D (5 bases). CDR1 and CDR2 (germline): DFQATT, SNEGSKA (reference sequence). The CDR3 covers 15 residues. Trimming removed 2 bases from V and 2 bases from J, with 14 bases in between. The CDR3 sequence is CSARLQQGNTDTQYF. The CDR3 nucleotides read TGCAGTGCTAGATTGCAGCAGGGAAACACAGATACGCAGTATTTT.

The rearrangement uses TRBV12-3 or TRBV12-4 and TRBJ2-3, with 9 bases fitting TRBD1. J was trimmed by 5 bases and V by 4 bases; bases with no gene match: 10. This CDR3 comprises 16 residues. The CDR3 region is CASSSQGQGKGDTQYF. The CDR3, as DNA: TGTGCCAGCAGTTCACAGGGACAGGGTAAGGGAGATACGCAGTATTTT.

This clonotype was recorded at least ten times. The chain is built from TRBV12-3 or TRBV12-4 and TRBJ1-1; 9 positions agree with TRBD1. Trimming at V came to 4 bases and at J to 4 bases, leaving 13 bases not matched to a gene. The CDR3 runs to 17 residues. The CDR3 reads CASSSRDREMPSTEAFF. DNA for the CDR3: TGTGCCAGCAGTTCCAGGGACAGGGAGATGCCGAGCACTGAAGCTTTCTTT.

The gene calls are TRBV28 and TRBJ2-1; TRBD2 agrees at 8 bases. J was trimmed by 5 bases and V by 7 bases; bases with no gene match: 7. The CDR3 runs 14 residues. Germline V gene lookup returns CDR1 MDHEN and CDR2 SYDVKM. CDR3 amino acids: CASILSGVNNEQFF. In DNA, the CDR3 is TGTGCCAGCATCCTTAGCGGGGTGAACAATGAGCAGTTCTTC.

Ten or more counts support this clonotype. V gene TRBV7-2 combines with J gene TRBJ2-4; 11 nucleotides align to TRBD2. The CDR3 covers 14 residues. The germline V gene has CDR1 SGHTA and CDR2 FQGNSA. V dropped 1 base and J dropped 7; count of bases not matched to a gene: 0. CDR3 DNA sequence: TGTGCCAGCAGCTTAGGGACTAGCGGGAACATTCAGTACTTC. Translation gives CASSLGTSGNIQYF. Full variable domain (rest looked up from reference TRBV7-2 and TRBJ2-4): GAGVSQSPSNKVTEKGKDVELRCDPISGHTALYWYRQSLGQGLEFLIYFQGNSAPDKSGLPSDRFSAERTGGSVSTLTIQRTQQEDSAVYLCASSLGTSGNIQYFGAGTRLSVL.

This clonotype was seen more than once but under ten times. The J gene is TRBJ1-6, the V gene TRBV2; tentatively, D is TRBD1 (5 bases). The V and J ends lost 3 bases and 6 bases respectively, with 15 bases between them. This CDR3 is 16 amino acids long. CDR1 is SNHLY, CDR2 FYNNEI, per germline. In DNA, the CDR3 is TGTGCCAGCAGTGATGTTGGGGCGCGAATTAATTCACCCCTCCACTTT. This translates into CASSDVGARINSPLHF.

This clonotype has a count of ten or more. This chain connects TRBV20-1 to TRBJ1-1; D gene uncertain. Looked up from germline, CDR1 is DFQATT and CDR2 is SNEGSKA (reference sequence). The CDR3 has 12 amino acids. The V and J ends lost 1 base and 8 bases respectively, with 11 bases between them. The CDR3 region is CSARGGHSEAFF. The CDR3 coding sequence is TGCAGTGCTAGAGGGGGTCACTCCGAAGCTTTCTTT.

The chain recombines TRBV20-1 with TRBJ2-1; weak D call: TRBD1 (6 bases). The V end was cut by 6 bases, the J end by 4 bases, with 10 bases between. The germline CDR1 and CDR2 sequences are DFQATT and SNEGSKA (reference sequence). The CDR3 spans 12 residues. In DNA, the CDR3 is TGCAGTGCCCACAGGGAGTACAATGAGCAGTTCTTC. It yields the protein CSAHREYNEQFF.

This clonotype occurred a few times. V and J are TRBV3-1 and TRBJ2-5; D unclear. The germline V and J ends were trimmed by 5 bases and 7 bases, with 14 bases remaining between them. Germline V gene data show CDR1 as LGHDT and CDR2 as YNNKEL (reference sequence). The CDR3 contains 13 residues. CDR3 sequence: CASSYEVGRTQYF. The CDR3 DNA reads TGTGCCAGCAGCTACGAAGTCGGACGGACCCAGTACTTC.

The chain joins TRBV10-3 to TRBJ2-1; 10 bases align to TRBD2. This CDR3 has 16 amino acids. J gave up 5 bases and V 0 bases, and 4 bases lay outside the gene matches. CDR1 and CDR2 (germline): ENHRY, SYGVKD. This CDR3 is CAISESASGSDNEQFF. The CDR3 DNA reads TGTGCCATCAGTGAGTCAGCTAGCGGGAGCGACAATGAGCAGTTCTTC.

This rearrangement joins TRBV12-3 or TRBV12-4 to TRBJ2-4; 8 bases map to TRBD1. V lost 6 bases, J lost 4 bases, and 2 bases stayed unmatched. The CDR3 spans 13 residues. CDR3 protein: CASRGTGKNIQYF. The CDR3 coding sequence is TGTGCCAGCAGGGGGACAGGAAAAAACATTCAGTACTTC.

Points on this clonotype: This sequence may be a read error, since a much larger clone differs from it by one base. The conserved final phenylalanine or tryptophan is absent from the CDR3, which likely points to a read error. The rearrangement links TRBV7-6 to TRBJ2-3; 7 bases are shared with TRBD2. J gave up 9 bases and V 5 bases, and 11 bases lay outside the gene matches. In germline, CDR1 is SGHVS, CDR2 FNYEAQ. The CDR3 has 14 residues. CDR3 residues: CASSAAGTIETQYL. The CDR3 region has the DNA TGTGCCAGCAGCGCCGCCGGGACTATCGAAACGCAGTATCTT.

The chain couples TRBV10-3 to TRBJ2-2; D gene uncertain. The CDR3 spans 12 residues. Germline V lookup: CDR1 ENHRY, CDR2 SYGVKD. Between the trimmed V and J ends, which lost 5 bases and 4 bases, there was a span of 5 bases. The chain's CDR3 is CAISLGTGELFF. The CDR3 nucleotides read TGTGCCATCAGTCTCGGCACCGGGGAGCTGTTTTTT.

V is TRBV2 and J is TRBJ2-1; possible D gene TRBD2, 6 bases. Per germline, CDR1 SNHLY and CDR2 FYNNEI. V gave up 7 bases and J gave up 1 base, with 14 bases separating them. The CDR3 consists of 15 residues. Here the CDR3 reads CASNGGQESYNEQFF. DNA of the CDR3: TGTGCCAGCAATGGAGGGCAGGAATCCTACAATGAGCAGTTCTTC.

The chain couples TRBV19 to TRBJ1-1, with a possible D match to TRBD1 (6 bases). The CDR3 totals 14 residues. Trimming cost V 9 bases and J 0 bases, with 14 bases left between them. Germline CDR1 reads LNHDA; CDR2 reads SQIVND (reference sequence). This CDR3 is CASQQGLLNTEAFF. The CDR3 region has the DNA TGTGCCAGCCAACAGGGTCTCCTGAACACTGAAGCTTTCTTT.

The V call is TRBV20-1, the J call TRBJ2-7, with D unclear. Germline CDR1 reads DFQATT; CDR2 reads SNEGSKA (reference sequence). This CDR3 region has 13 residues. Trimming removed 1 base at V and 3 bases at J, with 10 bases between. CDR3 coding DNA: TGCAGTGCTAGAGGCCTAGAGGTCTACGAGCAGTACTTC. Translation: CSARGLEVYEQYF.